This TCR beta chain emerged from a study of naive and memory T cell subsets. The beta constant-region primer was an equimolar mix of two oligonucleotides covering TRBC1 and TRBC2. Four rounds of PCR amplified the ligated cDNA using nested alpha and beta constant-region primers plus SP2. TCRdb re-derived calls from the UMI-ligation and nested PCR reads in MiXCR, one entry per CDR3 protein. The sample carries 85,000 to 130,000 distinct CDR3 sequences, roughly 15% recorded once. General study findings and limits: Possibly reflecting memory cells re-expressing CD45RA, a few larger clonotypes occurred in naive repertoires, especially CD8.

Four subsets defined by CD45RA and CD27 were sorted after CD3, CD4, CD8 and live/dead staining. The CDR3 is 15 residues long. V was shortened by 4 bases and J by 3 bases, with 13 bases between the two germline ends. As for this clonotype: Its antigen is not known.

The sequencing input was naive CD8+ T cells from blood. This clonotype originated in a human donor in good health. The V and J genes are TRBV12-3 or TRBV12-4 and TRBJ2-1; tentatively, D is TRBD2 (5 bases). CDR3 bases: TGTGCCAGCAGTTACAGCGGAGAATTCTACAATGAGCAGTTCTTC. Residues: CASSYSGEFYNEQFF.